This T cell receptor (beta chain) appears in the sequencing data of a study of T cells after posttransplantation cyclophosphamide. Libraries were prepared by immunoSEQ multiplex PCR; TCRdb keeps only in-frame clonotypes and omits some of them. The table lists about 7,900 clones, with no singletons. Overall study findings and caveats: Donor-recipient repertoire similarity was low at 1-2 months, rising over year one. Recipient CMV seropositivity and CMV reactivation strongly tracked TRB clonality. Skin or GI-infiltrating T cells shared few TRB sequences with blood.

A marrow graft followed busulfan-fludarabine conditioning, with cyclophosphamide on days +3 and +4. This clone was counted many times. Its target is unknown. The material sequenced was PBMCs, taken after an allogeneic stem cell transplant with post-transplant cyclophosphamide. The sequence came from a male patient aged 25-45 years who received an allogeneic stem cell transplant from an unrelated donor, was CMV-positive, and had acute and chronic GVHD. Part of the T cells may come from the graft donor.

CDR3 loop: CASSLTTNSPLHF. In nucleotides, the CDR3 is TGTGCCAGCAGCCTGACTACAAATTCACCCCTCCACTTT. The chain combines TRBV4-2 with TRBJ1-6, with D hard to call. The CDR3 totals 13 residues. V lost 4 bases and J lost 7, with 8 bases in between. The germline V gene has CDR1 LGHNA and CDR2 YNFKEQ.